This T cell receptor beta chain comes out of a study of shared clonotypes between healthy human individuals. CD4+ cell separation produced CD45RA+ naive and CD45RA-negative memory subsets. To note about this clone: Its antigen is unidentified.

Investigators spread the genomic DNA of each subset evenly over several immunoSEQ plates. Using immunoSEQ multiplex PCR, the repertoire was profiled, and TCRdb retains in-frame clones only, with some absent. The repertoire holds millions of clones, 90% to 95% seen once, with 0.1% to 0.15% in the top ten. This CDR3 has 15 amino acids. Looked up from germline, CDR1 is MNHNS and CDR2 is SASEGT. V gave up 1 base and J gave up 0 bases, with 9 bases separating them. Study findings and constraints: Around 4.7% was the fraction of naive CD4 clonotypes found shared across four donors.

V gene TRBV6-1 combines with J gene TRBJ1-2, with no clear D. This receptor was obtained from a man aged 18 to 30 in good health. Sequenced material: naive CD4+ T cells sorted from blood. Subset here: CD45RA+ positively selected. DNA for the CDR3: TGTGCCAGCAGTGAAGTAGGAGATCCTAACTATGGCTACACCTTC. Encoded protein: CASSEVGDPNYGYTF.